This is a list of T cell receptor beta chains from one sample in a study of control samples from healthy donors and cancer patients. Assay: immunoSEQ multiplex PCR; the TCRdb copy retains only in-frame clones and omits some. The table has roughly 80,000 clones, 80% to 95% seen once. The source material was blood. The receptors stem from a woman aged 55-69 years in good health. Both conserved end residues are part of each CDR3. D genes are given only for firm matches. Size is stated for part of the rows, as once, few or many counts, or as a class when the clone is expanded.

>NA|NA|TRBV27|TRBJ1-1
CASSPKTQNTEAFF
TGTGCCAGCAGTCCGAAAACGCAGAACACTGAAGCTTTCTTT
>NA|TRBD2|TRBV28|TRBJ2-3
CASSSPGRGVDTQYF
TGTGCCAGCAGCTCCCCTGGGCGGGGGGTAGATACGCAGTATTTT
>NA|TRBD1|TRBV19|TRBJ1-1
CASRPTPRGENTEAFF
TGTGCCAGTAGGCCCACTCCCAGGGGGGAGAACACTGAAGCTTTCTTT
>NA|NA|TRBV21-1|TRBJ1-6
CASSVQRPARSPLHF
TGTGCCAGCAGTGTACAGAGACCGGCCCGCTCACCCCTCCACTTT
>NA|TRBD1|TRBV9|TRBJ2-2
CASSPGQGDTGELFF
TGTGCCAGCAGCCCGGGACAGGGGGACACCGGGGAGCTGTTTTTT
>once|TRBD2|TRBV27|TRBJ2-2
CASSFTRLAANTGELFF
TGTGCCAGCAGTTTCACCCGACTAGCGGCGAACACCGGGGAGCTGTTTTTT
>few|NA|TRBV7-8|TRBJ2-7
CASSLNFPAGTSYEQYF
TGTGCCAGCAGCTTAAATTTTCCGGCTGGAACCTCCTACGAGCAGTACTTC
>NA|TRBD1|TRBV7-2|TRBJ2-7
CASSLAPGTGTYEQYF
TGTGCCAGCAGCTTAGCCCCCGGGACAGGGACCTACGAGCAGTACTTC
>NA|NA|TRBV6-6|TRBJ2-1
CASSYKSRYEQFF
TGTGCCAGCAGTTACAAGTCTAGGTATGAGCAGTTCTTC
>NA|TRBD1|TRBV10-2|TRBJ1-4
CASSPPGQLNEKLFF
TGCGCCAGCAGTCCGCCGGGACAGCTTAATGAAAAACTGTTTTTT
>NA|NA|TRBV7-3|TRBJ2-5
CASSLNEAGVETQYF
TGTGCCAGCAGCTTAAACGAGGCAGGGGTAGAGACCCAGTACTTC
>NA|NA|TRBV7-2|TRBJ2-2
CASSLNVRNTGELFF
TGTGCCAGCAGCTTAAACGTGCGAAACACCGGGGAGCTGTTTTTT
>NA|NA|TRBV10-2|TRBJ1-5
CASSESRNNQPQHF
TGCGCCAGCAGTGAGTCGCGGAACAATCAGCCCCAGCATTTT
>NA|NA|TRBV5-4|TRBJ1-2
CASSLDGNYGYTF
TGTGCCAGCAGCTTGGACGGTAACTATGGCTACACCTTC
>NA|NA|TRBV3-1/TRBV3-2|TRBJ1-3
CASSQQASGNTIYF
TGTGCCAGCAGCCAGCAGGCCTCTGGAAACACCATATATTTT
>NA|NA|TRBV3-1/TRBV3-2|TRBJ1-5
CASSQQASSNQPQHF
TGTGCCAGCAGCCAACAGGCGTCTAGCAATCAGCCCCAGCATTTT
>once|TRBD2|TRBV5-4|TRBJ2-7
CASSLESGGQNEQYF
TGTGCCAGCAGCTTGGAGTCGGGAGGGCAGAACGAGCAGTACTTC
>NA|NA|TRBV28|TRBJ1-5
CASSPRRGGNQPQHF
TGTGCCAGCAGTCCACGAAGAGGGGGGAATCAGCCCCAGCATTTT
>once|NA|TRBV28|TRBJ1-1
CASSSRENTEAFF
TGTGCCAGCAGTTCAAGGGAGAACACTGAAGCTTTCTTT
>NA|NA|TRBV11-1|TRBJ1-1
CASSLTAMGTEAFF
TGTGCCAGCAGCTTGACGGCGATGGGGACTGAAGCTTTCTTT